This TCR beta chain emerged from a study of T cell changes during pregnancy in multiple sclerosis. Produced via immunoSEQ multiplex PCR; TCRdb's table is partial and in-frame only. The sample consists of over 35,000 clones, about 94% of them appearing once. Germline V lookup: CDR1 SGDLS, CDR2 YYNGEE. V shed 2 bases and J 3 bases; nucleotides not matched to a gene: 6. The CDR3 extends over 18 amino acids. The TCR was taken from a female donor with multiple sclerosis, enrolled in a pregnancy study. The rearrangement uses TRBV9 and TRBJ2-6; 12 bases align to TRBD2. Sample: CD8+ T cells from peripheral blood mononuclear cells, taken in the third trimester of pregnancy. This CDR3 is CASSVLAGGPVGANVLTF. CDR3 bases: TGTGCCAGCAGCGTTCTAGCGGGAGGGCCGGTTGGGGCCAACGTCCTGACTTTC.